Each of the 15 T cell receptor beta chains below was sequenced from the same sample in a study of T cell responses to AZD1222 COVID-19 vaccine. Profiling relied on immunoSEQ multiplex PCR, and the TCRdb table lists in-frame clones only, not all of them. Of around 150,000 clones listed, about 90% are singletons. The input for sequencing was peripheral blood, taken 28 days after the second AZD1222 dose. These TCRs come from an adult who received the AZD1222 COVID-19 vaccine.

CDR3 in amino acids: CASSYSGSGKLDEQFF. The DNA for the CDR3 is TGTGCCAGCAGTTACTCGGGTAGCGGGAAATTGGATGAGCAGTTCTTC. V and J are TRBV6-2 or TRBV6-3 and TRBJ2-1; 8 bases align to TRBD2. With 0 bases clipped from V and 8 bases from J, the junction kept 9 bases outside the gene matches. The CDR3 is made up of 16 amino acids. CDR1 MNHEY and CDR2 SVGEGT come from the germline V gene.

The CDR3 sequence: CASSSLPYNEQFF. For the CDR3, the DNA is TGTGCCAGCAGTTCCCTCCCGTACAATGAGCAGTTCTTC. The chain carries TRBV6-5 and TRBJ2-1; D remains unclear. With 4 bases removed from V and 4 bases from J, the gap between germline ends came to 8 bases. Germline CDR1 is MNHEY and CDR2 is SVGAGI. The CDR3 extends over 13 amino acids.

The chain has TRBV4-2 and TRBJ1-2, with D perhaps matching TRBD1 (6 bases). Trimming took off 0 bases at V and 4 bases at J, with 15 bases between the two ends. The CDR3 covers 16 residues. Germline CDR1 reads LGHNA; CDR2 reads YNFKEQ. The CDR3 protein is CASSQDSGQGTYGYTF. For the CDR3, the DNA is TGTGCCAGCAGCCAAGACTCCGGGCAGGGGACCTATGGCTACACCTTC.

The V gene is TRBV5-5, the J gene TRBJ1-2, with D possibly matching TRBD1 (6 bases). The CDR3 is made up of 12 amino acids. V lost 4 bases to trimming and J lost 6 bases, with 10 bases between them. Germline V lookup: CDR1 SGHKS, CDR2 YYEKEE (reference sequence). This CDR3 is CASSPRQDGYTF. Here the CDR3 DNA reads TGTGCCAGCAGCCCGCGACAGGATGGCTACACCTTC.

This clone has just a few counts. The genes are TRBV28 and TRBJ2-5; 10 positions agree with TRBD1. CDR3 length: 15 residues. With 2 bases clipped from V and 7 bases from J, the junction kept 7 bases outside the gene matches. Germline CDR1 reads MDHEN; CDR2 reads SYDVKM. CDR3 DNA: TGTGCCAGCAGTTTAGGGACAGGGGATCAGGGGACCCAGTACTTC. Translated: CASSLGTGDQGTQYF.

V usage is TRBV3-1 (or the pseudogene TRBV3-2) and J usage is TRBJ2-3; D call uncertain. There are 14 residues in the CDR3. The germline V gene encodes CDR1 LGHDT and CDR2 YNNKEL (reference sequence). Trimming removed 1 base at V and 4 bases at J, with 9 bases between. CDR3 loop: CASSQVQIPDTQYF. The DNA of the CDR3 is TGTGCCAGCAGCCAAGTGCAGATCCCAGATACGCAGTATTTT.

This clone was seen just once. One junction end does not reproduce the germline sequence, and a read error may be involved. The chain recombines TRBV5-1 with TRBJ2-5; either TRBD1 or TRBD2 may fit D (5 bases each). From germline, CDR1 is SGHRS and CDR2 YFSETQ. The CDR3 runs 14 residues. The CDR3 loop reads CASSFGDEQETHYF. CDR3 nucleotides: TGCGCCAGCAGCTTCGGGGACGAGCAAGAGACCCATTACTTC.

The chain recombines TRBV30 with TRBJ2-5; TRBD2 is a possible D gene (6 bases). CDR1 GTSNPN and CDR2 SVGIG come from the germline V gene (reference sequence). The CDR3 runs to 15 residues. V was trimmed by 0 bases and J by 9 bases, leaving 20 bases between them. The CDR3 protein is CAWSVHQAGRGAQYF. CDR3 DNA sequence: TGTGCCTGGAGTGTTCATCAAGCGGGCCGCGGGGCCCAGTACTTC.

The chain uses TRBV30 and TRBJ1-1; a possible D gene is TRBD1 (5 bases). The V and J ends lost 4 bases and 0 bases respectively, with 12 bases between them. The germline CDR1 and CDR2 sequences are GTSNPN and SVGIG (reference sequence). The CDR3 contains 14 residues. The CDR3 nucleotides are TGTGCCTGGATTTGGGGACCGTTGAACACTGAAGCTTTCTTT. Its translation is CAWIWGPLNTEAFF.

This chain joins TRBV28 and TRBJ2-2; 7 nucleotides line up with TRBD1. The CDR3 is 14 residues long. The germline V gene encodes CDR1 MDHEN and CDR2 SYDVKM. V lost 5 bases, J lost 6 bases, and 6 bases stayed unmatched. In nucleotides, the CDR3 is TGTGCCAGCAGTCTGGATCAGGGGGCCGGGGAGCTGTTTTTT. Its translation is CASSLDQGAGELFF.

Concerning this clone: At the DNA level, this CDR3 is encoded by other sequences in the same sample as well. This chain links TRBV4-2 with TRBJ1-1, with TRBD1 as a possible D gene (5 bases). Germline CDR1 reads LGHNA; CDR2 reads YNFKEQ. This CDR3 region has 13 residues. V was trimmed by 0 bases and J by 3 bases, leaving 5 bases between them. This CDR3 reads CASSQDRDTEAFF. For the CDR3, the DNA is TGTGCCAGCAGCCAAGACAGGGACACTGAAGCTTTCTTT.

The chain carries TRBV5-6 and TRBJ1-2; 8 bases are shared with TRBD1. CDR1 and CDR2 (germline): SGHDT, YYEEEE. The CDR3 loop spans 13 amino acids. Trimming took 3 bases from V and 8 from J; bases not matched to a gene: 6. In nucleotides, the CDR3 is TGTGCCAGCAGCTCCGGACAGGGCTGGGGCTACACCTTC. Translated: CASSSGQGWGYTF.

The rearrangement joins TRBV3-1 (or the pseudogene TRBV3-2) to TRBJ1-6; D gene ambiguous. CDR3 length equals 17 residues. V lost 0 bases to trimming and J lost 0 bases, with 9 bases between them. Germline values: CDR1 LGHDT, CDR2 YNNKEL (reference sequence). The CDR3 region is CASSQDEVLSYNSPLHF. CDR3 coding DNA: TGTGCCAGCAGCCAAGATGAGGTTCTCTCCTATAATTCACCCCTCCACTTT.

This chain uses TRBV3-1 (or the pseudogene TRBV3-2) with TRBJ1-2; D remains unclear. The CDR3 runs to 15 residues. Germline V CDR1 and CDR2: LGHDT, YNNKEL (reference sequence). V was trimmed by 3 bases and J by 0 bases, leaving 11 bases between them. The CDR3 nucleotides are TGTGCCAGCAGCCATTGGGGTCCGACTAACTATGGCTACACCTTC. Translating gives CASSHWGPTNYGYTF.

This clone was observed a few times. This chain's CDR3 is CASSTRTVTPSGGEQFF. The CDR3 DNA is TGTGCCAGCAGCACGAGGACAGTAACACCTAGCGGGGGAGAGCAGTTCTTC. The rearrangement links TRBV21-1 to TRBJ2-1; the table calls TRBD2, which could not be checked here. TRBV21-1 is a recognized pseudogene. The CDR3 consists of 17 residues.